The 12 T cell receptor beta chains in this list originate from one sample, sequenced in a study of blood T cell repertoires in COVID-19. Generated by immunoSEQ multiplex PCR, the TCRdb table keeps only in-frame clones and is missing some. Of 130,000 or so clones listed, roughly 85% are singletons. Sequenced material: peripheral blood. The receptors were gathered from a man in his forties with acute or convalescent COVID-19.

The rearrangement joins TRBV2 to TRBJ2-7; 7 nucleotides align to TRBD2. This CDR3 comprises 14 residues. Germline trimming cut 5 bases from V and 4 bases from J; bases unmatched to any gene: 8. The V gene's germline CDR1 is SNHLY and CDR2 FYNNEI. In nucleotides, the CDR3 is TGTGCCAGCAGTAGGACCCCGGGACTATACGAGCAGTACTTC. Translating it yields CASSRTPGLYEQYF.

The gene calls are TRBV19 and TRBJ1-6, with 7 nucleotides matching TRBD1. V lost 9 bases to trimming and J lost 2 bases; unmatched junction nucleotides: 13. The CDR3 has 17 amino acids. From germline, CDR1 is LNHDA and CDR2 SQIVND (reference sequence). The CDR3 protein is CASHGGTASTYNSPLHF. The CDR3 nucleotides are TGTGCCAGCCATGGAGGGACAGCGAGCACCTATAATTCACCCCTCCACTTT.

The rearrangement joins TRBV7-2 to TRBJ1-2; TRBD1 matches 7 bases. Unmatched junction bases numbered 11, after V lost 5 bases and J lost 8 bases. This CDR3 region has 14 residues. Germline CDR1 SGHTA, CDR2 FQGNSA. The CDR3, as DNA: TGTGCCAGCAGCCACCGGGACAGCTTAGGAGGCTACACCTTC. This gives the protein CASSHRDSLGGYTF.

The chain uses TRBV7-9 and TRBJ2-3; the D gene is possibly TRBD2 (6 bases). V shed 4 bases and J shed 5 bases, with 16 bases lying between them. This CDR3 has 15 residues. Germline V gene lookup returns CDR1 SEHNR and CDR2 FQNEAQ (reference sequence). Here the CDR3 reads CASSYLLARQDTQYF. The CDR3 DNA reads TGTGCCAGCAGCTACCTACTAGCCCGGCAAGATACGCAGTATTTT.

V gene TRBV14 combines with J gene TRBJ1-1, with TRBD1 identical over 9 bases. CDR3 length: 15 residues. CDR1 and CDR2 from the germline V gene are SGHDN and FVKESK. V was clipped by 3 bases and J by 4 bases; unmatched bases: 6. The CDR3 nucleotides are TGTGCCAGCAGCCACTTGGGGACAGGGCCCACTGAAGCTTTCTTT. Translation gives CASSHLGTGPTEAFF.

The J gene is TRBJ2-7, the V gene TRBV7-6, with D perhaps TRBD2 (7 bases). This CDR3 region has 13 residues. The germline V gene has CDR1 SGHVS and CDR2 FNYEAQ. Trimming took 5 bases from V and 5 from J, leaving 13 bases between them. The CDR3 nucleotides read TGTGCCAGCAGCCTTACAGGGAGGGACGAGCAGTACTTC. Amino acids: CASSLTGRDEQYF.

This chain joins TRBV7-2 and TRBJ2-1, with D perhaps matching TRBD1 (6 bases). This CDR3 region has 15 residues. Germline V gene sequence: CDR1 SGHTA, CDR2 FQGNSA. The V and J ends lost 4 bases and 1 base respectively, with 11 bases between them. The CDR3 loop is CASSWPGQSYNEQFF. As DNA, the CDR3 is TGTGCCAGCAGCTGGCCTGGACAGTCCTACAATGAGCAGTTCTTC.

The V gene is TRBV10-3, the J gene TRBJ1-2; a weak D match, TRBD1 (6 bases). Germline V CDR1 and CDR2: ENHRY, SYGVKD. CDR3 length: 12 amino acids. Trimming stripped 10 bases from V and 6 bases from J, with 15 bases between. The CDR3 coding sequence is TGTGCCACTACACAGGGCTCCCATGGCTACACCTTC. Amino acid sequence: CATTQGSHGYTF.

There are a few counts of this clone. The V gene is TRBV19, the J gene TRBJ1-6; the D is unclear. Germline V gene lookup returns CDR1 LNHDA and CDR2 SQIVND (reference sequence). CDR3 length: 15 amino acids. Trimming cost V 3 bases and J 6 bases, with 12 bases left between them. The CDR3 nucleotides are TGTGCCAGTAGTATCCCCAACACCCCTAATTCACCCCTCCACTTT. It specifies CASSIPNTPNSPLHF.

Only a few counts were recorded for this clone. V gene TRBV30 combines with J gene TRBJ1-6; the match to TRBD1 covers 9 bases. Germline-derived CDR1 and CDR2 are GTSNPN and SVGIG (reference sequence). The J segment lost 6 bases and the V segment lost 3 bases, leaving 0 bases of the junction unmatched. CDR3 length equals 13 residues. The CDR3 loop is CAWRTGGNSPLHF. Here the CDR3 DNA reads TGTGCCTGGAGGACAGGGGGTAATTCACCCCTCCACTTT.

The chain combines TRBV30 with TRBJ2-3, with a tentative D call TRBD2 (5 bases). The V and J ends lost 4 bases and 4 bases respectively, with 18 bases between them. CDR1 is GTSNPN, CDR2 SVGIG, per germline (reference sequence). This CDR3 is 15 amino acids long. CDR3 coding DNA: TGTGCCTGGACGCGGACTCGTTACGTCCCAGATACGCAGTATTTT. Amino acids: CAWTRTRYVPDTQYF.

The CDR3 sequence is CASSRERQETQYF. In nucleotides, the CDR3 is TGTGCCAGCAGTCGGGAGAGACAAGAGACCCAGTACTTC. The V gene is TRBV6-4, the J gene TRBJ2-5, with D perhaps TRBD2 (6 bases). Germline loops: CDR1 MRHNA, CDR2 SNTAGT. The CDR3 loop spans 13 amino acids. V lost 5 bases, J lost 2 bases, and 9 bases lay in between.